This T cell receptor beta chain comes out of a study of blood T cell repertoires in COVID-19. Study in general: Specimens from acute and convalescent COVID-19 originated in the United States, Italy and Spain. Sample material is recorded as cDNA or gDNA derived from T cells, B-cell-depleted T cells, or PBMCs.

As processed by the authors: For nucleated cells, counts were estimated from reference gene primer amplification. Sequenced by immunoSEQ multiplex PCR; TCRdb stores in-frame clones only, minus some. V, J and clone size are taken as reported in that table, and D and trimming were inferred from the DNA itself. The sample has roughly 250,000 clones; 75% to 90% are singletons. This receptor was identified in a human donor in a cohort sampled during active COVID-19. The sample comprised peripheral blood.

The CDR3 DNA reads as TGTGCCAGTAGTCCGGGACTAGCGGTTTCAGGAACCCAGTACTTC. It specifies CASSPGLAVSGTQYF. The chain links TRBV19 to TRBJ2-5; 11 bases fit TRBD2. The CDR3 is 15 residues long. After removal of 5 bases from V and 8 bases from J, the junction contained 10 bases not matched to a gene. Germline values: CDR1 LNHDA, CDR2 SQIVND (reference sequence).